What follows are 15 T cell receptor beta chains derived from one specimen sequenced in a study of identical twins. TCRdb passed the 5' RACE reads through MiXCR, listing each CDR3 protein once. This table holds approximately 470,000 distinct CDR3 sequences, 14% found once. These data also formed part of another study, on yellow fever vaccine responses in identical twins.

What was sequenced was CD4+ T cells sorted from blood. Receptor source: a woman between 18 and 29 years old in good health.

There are many counts of this clonotype. The chain uses TRBV29-1 and TRBJ2-2, with D unresolved. The germline V and J ends were trimmed by 7 bases and 0 bases, with 18 bases remaining between them. The germline gives CDR1 SQVTM, CDR2 ANQGSEA. The CDR3 has 16 residues. CDR3 in DNA: TGCAGCGCAGTCCAGACGGAACTCCCGAACACCGGGGAGCTGTTTTTT. Translation: CSAVQTELPNTGELFF.

In this sample, this clonotype turned up a few times. V and J are TRBV5-1 and TRBJ2-1; TRBD2 is a possible D gene (5 bases). CDR3 length: 16 residues. The V end lost 0 bases, the J end lost 6 bases, and 16 bases lay between the germline ends. CDR1 is SGHRS and CDR2 is YFSETQ in the germline V gene. The CDR3 sequence is CASSLVEGVAINEQFF. The CDR3 bases are TGCGCCAGCAGCTTGGTTGAGGGTGTTGCTATCAATGAGCAGTTCTTC.

This clonotype was observed a few times. The chain employs TRBV15 and TRBJ2-3; D gene uncertain. Trimming took off 5 bases at V and 5 bases at J, with 14 bases between the two ends. The CDR3 runs to 14 residues. The germline CDR1 and CDR2 sequences are LNHNV and YYDKDF (reference sequence). CDR3 amino acids: CATSGNRRVDTQYF. CDR3 nucleotides: TGTGCCACCAGCGGGAACCGAAGGGTAGATACGCAGTATTTT.

The rearrangement joins TRBV5-6 to TRBJ2-1; D remains unclear. This CDR3 has 11 amino acids. In germline, CDR1 is SGHDT, CDR2 YYEEEE. The germline V and J ends were trimmed by 5 bases and 5 bases, with 5 bases remaining between them. The CDR3, as DNA: TGTGCCAGCAGGGGCCACAATGAGCAGTTCTTC. Translation: CASRGHNEQFF.

Remarks on this clonotype: Relative to the germline gene, one junction end is altered; a read error may explain this. The chain recombines TRBV20-1 with TRBJ1-2; D ambiguous. The CDR3 sequence is 13 residues long. The germline gives CDR1 DFQATT, CDR2 SNEGSKA (reference sequence). The chain's CDR3 is CSARLTRGGVYPF. The CDR3 bases are TGCAGTGCTAGACTGACACGGGGTGGGGTCTACCCCTTC.

The chain has TRBV3-1 and TRBJ2-7; 7 bases fit TRBD2. Germline trimming cut 1 base from V and 4 bases from J; bases unmatched to any gene: 4. CDR3 length equals 14 residues. The germline CDR1 and CDR2 sequences are LGHDT and YNNKEL (reference sequence). CDR3: CASSQAGTTYEQYF. The CDR3 DNA is TGTGCCAGCAGCCAAGCCGGGACTACATACGAGCAGTACTTC.

The chain couples TRBV2 to TRBJ2-1, with TRBD2 identical over 15 bases. J was trimmed by 4 bases and V by 5 bases; bases with no gene match: 3. The CDR3 length is 16 residues. Germline V gene data show CDR1 as SNHLY and CDR2 as FYNNEI. The CDR3 nucleotides are TGTGCCAGCAGTACAGGACTAGCGGGGGGGTACAATGAGCAGTTCTTC. Translation: CASSTGLAGGYNEQFF.

This clonotype showed up just a few times. CDR3 region: CASSIWDRESGYNEQFF. The CDR3 coding sequence is TGTGCCAGCAGCATATGGGACAGGGAGAGTGGGTACAATGAGCAGTTCTTC. The V call is TRBV5-6, the J call TRBJ2-1; 9 positions agree with TRBD1. The V segment lost 4 bases and the J segment 4 bases; nucleotides outside the gene matches: 12. This CDR3 contains 17 residues. Germline CDR1 and CDR2: SGHDT and YYEEEE.

The chain recombines TRBV19 with TRBJ2-1, with TRBD1 identical over 7 bases. CDR1 is LNHDA, CDR2 SQIVND, per germline (reference sequence). This CDR3 region has 16 residues. J lost 6 bases, V lost 5 bases, and 13 bases had no gene match. Here the CDR3 DNA reads TGTGCCAGTAGTCTTAGACCGAGACAGGGTAGCAATGAGCAGTTCTTC. Protein: CASSLRPRQGSNEQFF.

The rearrangement joins TRBV29-1 to TRBJ1-4, with D uncertain. CDR3 length equals 11 residues. Germline V CDR1 and CDR2: SQVTM, ANQGSEA. Trimming removed 3 bases at V and 5 bases at J, with 4 bases between. The CDR3 loop is CSVDVNEKLFF. DNA of the CDR3: TGCAGCGTTGATGTCAATGAAAAACTGTTTTTT.

The chain combines TRBV25-1 with TRBJ1-4, with D unclear. The CDR3 spans 12 residues. Trimming took 1 base from V and 11 from J, leaving 8 bases between them. Germline V gene lookup returns CDR1 MGHDK and CDR2 SYGVNS. CDR3: CASSEFEEKLFF. CDR3 coding DNA: TGTGCCAGCAGTGAATTCGAAGAGAAACTGTTTTTT.

The rearrangement joins TRBV11-2 to TRBJ2-7, with a weak D call TRBD1 (5 bases). Germline V gene lookup returns CDR1 SGHAT and CDR2 FQNNGV. The CDR3 spans 19 residues. Trimming pared 2 bases from V and 0 bases from J, leaving 23 bases between. CDR3 coding DNA: TGTGCCAGCAGCTTACTGTTTGGCAGGGTAGGCTCTCTCTCCTACGAGCAGTACTTC. The encoded protein is CASSLLFGRVGSLSYEQYF.

This clonotype appeared a few times. The V gene is TRBV7-8, the J gene TRBJ2-5; D not resolved. CDR3 size: 13 residues. The germline V gene has CDR1 SGHVS and CDR2 FQNEAQ. With 6 bases removed from V and 2 bases from J, the gap between germline ends came to 10 bases. The CDR3 DNA reads TGTGCCAGCAGGGAGCGCCGGCAAGAGACCCAGTACTTC. Translated, it gives CASRERRQETQYF.

This clonotype came up a few times. The rearrangement links TRBV4-1 to TRBJ2-5; TRBD2 matches 9 bases. This CDR3 has 16 amino acids. Germline-derived CDR1 and CDR2 are MGHRA and YSYEKL. V was pared by 5 bases and J by 3 bases, with 10 bases of the junction left unmatched. The CDR3 DNA sequence: TGCGCCAGCAGCTACGGCGGGGGGGCCGGGGAAGAGACCCAGTACTTC. Its protein product is CASSYGGGAGEETQYF.

The chain couples TRBV6-1 to TRBJ2-7, with D perhaps being TRBD1 or TRBD2 (6 bases each). Trimming left V 5 bases short and J 0 bases short, with 11 bases between. Germline V lookup: CDR1 MNHNS, CDR2 SASEGT. The CDR3 has 14 residues. In DNA form, the CDR3 reads TGTGCCAGCAGTACGGGGGCAAGCTCCTACGAGCAGTACTTC. Its protein is CASSTGASSYEQYF.